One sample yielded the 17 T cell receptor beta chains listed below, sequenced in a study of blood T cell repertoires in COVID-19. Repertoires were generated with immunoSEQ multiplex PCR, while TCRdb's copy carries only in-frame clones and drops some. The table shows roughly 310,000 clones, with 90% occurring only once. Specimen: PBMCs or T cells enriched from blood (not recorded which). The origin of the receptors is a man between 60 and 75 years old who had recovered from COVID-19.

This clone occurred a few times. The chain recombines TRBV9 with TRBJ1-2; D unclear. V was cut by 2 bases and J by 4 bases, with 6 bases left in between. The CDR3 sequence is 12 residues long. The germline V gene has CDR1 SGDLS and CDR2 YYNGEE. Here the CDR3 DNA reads TGTGCCAGCAGCGTTGGCAGCTATGGCTACACCTTC. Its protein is CASSVGSYGYTF.

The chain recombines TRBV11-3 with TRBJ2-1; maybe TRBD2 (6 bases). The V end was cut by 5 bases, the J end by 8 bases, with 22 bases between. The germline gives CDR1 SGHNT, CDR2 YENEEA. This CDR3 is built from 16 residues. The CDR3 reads CASSPEGRGGIDEQFF. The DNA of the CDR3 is TGTGCCAGCAGCCCGGAAGGGAGAGGCGGGATCGATGAGCAGTTCTTC.

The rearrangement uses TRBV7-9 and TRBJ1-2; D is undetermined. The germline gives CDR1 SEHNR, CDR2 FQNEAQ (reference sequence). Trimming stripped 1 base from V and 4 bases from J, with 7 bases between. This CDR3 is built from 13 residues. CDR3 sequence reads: CASSLDGGYGYTF. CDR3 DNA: TGTGCCAGCAGCTTAGACGGAGGCTATGGCTACACCTTC. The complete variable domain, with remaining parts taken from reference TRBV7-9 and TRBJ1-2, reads DTGVSQNPRHKITKRGQNVTFRCDPISEHNRLYWYRQTLGQGPEFLTYFQNEAQLEKSRLLSDRFSAERPKGSFSTLEIQRTEQGDSAMYLCASSLDGGYGYTFGSGTRLTVV.

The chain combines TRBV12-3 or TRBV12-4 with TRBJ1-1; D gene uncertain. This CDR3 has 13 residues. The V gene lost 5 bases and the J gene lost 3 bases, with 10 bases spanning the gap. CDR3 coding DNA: TGTGCCAGCAGTCCCCTCCGGGACACTGAAGCTTTCTTT. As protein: CASSPLRDTEAFF.

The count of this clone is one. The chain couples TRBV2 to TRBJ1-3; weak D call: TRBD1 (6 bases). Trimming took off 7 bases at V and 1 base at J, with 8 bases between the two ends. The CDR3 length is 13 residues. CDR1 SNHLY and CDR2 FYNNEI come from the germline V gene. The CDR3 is CASKTGSGNTIYF. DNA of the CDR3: TGTGCCAGCAAGACAGGATCTGGAAACACCATATATTTT.

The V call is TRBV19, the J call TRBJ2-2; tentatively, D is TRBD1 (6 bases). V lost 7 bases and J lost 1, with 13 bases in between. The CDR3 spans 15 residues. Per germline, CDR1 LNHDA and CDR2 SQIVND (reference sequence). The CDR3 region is CASTPLTGNTGELFF. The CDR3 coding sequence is TGTGCCAGTACCCCATTGACAGGGAACACCGGGGAGCTGTTTTTT.

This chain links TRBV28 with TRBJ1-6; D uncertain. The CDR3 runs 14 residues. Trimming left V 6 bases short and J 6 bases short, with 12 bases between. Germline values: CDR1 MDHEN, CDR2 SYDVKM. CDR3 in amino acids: CASREGQANSPLHF. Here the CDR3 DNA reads TGTGCCAGCAGGGAGGGCCAAGCTAATTCACCCCTCCACTTT.

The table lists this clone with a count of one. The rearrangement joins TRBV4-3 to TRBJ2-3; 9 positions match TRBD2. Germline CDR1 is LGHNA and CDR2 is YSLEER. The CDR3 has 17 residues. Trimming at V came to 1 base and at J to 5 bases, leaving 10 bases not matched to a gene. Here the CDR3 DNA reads TGCGCCAGCAGCCAAGGGGTCGGCGGGGGGGCGGTAGATACGCAGTATTTT. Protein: CASSQGVGGGAVDTQYF.

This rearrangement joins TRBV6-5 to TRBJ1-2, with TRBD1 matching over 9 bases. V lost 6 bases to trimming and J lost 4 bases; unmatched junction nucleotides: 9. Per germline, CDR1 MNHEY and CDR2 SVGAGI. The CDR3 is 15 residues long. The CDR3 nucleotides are TGTGCCAGCAGCATGACCAAGGGACAGGGCTATGGCTACACCTTC. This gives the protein CASSMTKGQGYGYTF.

CDR3: CASSLDLRNTEAFF. The CDR3, as DNA: TGTGCCAGCAGCTTAGATCTCCGTAACACTGAAGCTTTCTTT. This rearrangement joins TRBV7-8 to TRBJ1-1; no clear D gene. Deletions cut 1 base from V and 2 bases from J, with 8 bases between. The germline CDR1 and CDR2 sequences are SGHVS and FQNEAQ. There are 14 residues in the CDR3. The full variable domain, completed using reference TRBV7-8 and TRBJ1-1, is GAGVSQSPRYKVAKRGQDVALRCDPISGHVSLFWYQQALGQGPEFLTYFQNEAQLDKSGLPSDRFFAERPEGSVSTLKIQRTQQEDSAVYLCASSLDLRNTEAFFGQGTRLTVV.

The CDR3 is CASRTGSVGNEKLFF. The CDR3 DNA is TGTGCCAGCAGGACAGGGAGTGTTGGTAATGAAAAACTGTTTTTT. The chain uses TRBV28 and TRBJ1-4; 7 bases line up with TRBD1. CDR1 is MDHEN, CDR2 SYDVKM, per germline. V was clipped by 6 bases and J by 4 bases; unmatched bases: 8. The CDR3 is 15 amino acids.

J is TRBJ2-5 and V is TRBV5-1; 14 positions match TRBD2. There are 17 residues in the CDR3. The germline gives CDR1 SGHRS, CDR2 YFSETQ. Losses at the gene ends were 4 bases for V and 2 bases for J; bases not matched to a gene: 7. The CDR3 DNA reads TGCGCCAGCAGCACTGGACTAGCGGGAGGTGAGCAAGAGACCCAGTACTTC. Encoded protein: CASSTGLAGGEQETQYF. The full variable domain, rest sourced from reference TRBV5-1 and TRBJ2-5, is KAGVTQTPRYLIKTRGQQVTLSCSPISGHRSVSWYQQTPGQGLQFLFEYFSETQRNKGNFPGRFSGRQFSNSRSEMNVSTLELGDSALYLCASSTGLAGGEQETQYFGPGTRLLVL.

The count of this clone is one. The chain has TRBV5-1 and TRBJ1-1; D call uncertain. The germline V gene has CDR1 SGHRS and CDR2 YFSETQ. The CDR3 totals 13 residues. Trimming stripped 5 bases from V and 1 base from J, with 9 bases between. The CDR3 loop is CASRSGGNTEAFF. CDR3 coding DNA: TGCGCCAGCAGATCCGGCGGGAACACTGAAGCTTTCTTT.

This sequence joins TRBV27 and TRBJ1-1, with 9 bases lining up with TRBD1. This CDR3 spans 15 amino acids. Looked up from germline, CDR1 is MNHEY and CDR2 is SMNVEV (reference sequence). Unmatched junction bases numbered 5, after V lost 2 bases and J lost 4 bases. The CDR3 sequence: CASSLRQGVGTEAFF. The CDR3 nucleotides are TGTGCCAGCAGTTTAAGACAGGGGGTCGGCACTGAAGCTTTCTTT.

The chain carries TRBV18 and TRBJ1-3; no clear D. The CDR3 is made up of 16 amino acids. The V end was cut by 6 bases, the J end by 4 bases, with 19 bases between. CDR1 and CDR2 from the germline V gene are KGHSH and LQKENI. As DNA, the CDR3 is TGTGCCAGCTCTACCACTATTATAGAGTCCGGAAACACCATATATTTT. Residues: CASSTTIIESGNTIYF.

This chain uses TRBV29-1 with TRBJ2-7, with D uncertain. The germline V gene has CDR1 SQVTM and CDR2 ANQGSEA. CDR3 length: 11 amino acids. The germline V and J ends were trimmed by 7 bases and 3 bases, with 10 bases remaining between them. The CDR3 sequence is CSAVALYEQYF. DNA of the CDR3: TGCAGCGCCGTGGCTCTCTACGAGCAGTACTTC.

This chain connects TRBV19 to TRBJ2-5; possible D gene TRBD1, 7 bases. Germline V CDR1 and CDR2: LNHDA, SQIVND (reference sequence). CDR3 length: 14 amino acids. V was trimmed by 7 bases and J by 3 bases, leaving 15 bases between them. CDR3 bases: TGTGCCAGTACCCCAGGGGGGTCCGAAGAGACCCAGTACTTC. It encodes CASTPGGSEETQYF.